These 31 T cell receptor beta chains were all obtained from the same sample, sequenced in a study of cytomegalovirus exposure and HLA in healthy donors. PCR was performed using 60 Vbeta and 13 Jbeta primers. Data came from immunoSEQ multiplex PCR; TCRdb stores just in-frame clones and leaves some out. The data hold around 150,000 clones, with approximately 10% observed a single time. Sequences were obtained from PBMCs. All receptors derive from a woman aged 40-49 years in good health and CMV-seropositive.

The rearrangement links TRBV11-2 to TRBJ2-7; TRBD1 matches 10 bases. Trimming took 5 bases from V and 7 from J; bases not matched to a gene: 8. Germline CDR1 and CDR2: SGHAT and FQNNGV. This CDR3 comprises 14 residues. CDR3 amino acids: CASSPGTGVEEQYF. Written as DNA, the CDR3 is TGTGCCAGCAGCCCAGGGACAGGGGTCGAAGAGCAGTACTTC.

This clone was detected a few times. V and J are TRBV14 and TRBJ1-5, with D tentatively TRBD1 (6 bases). Deletions cut 1 base from V and 3 bases from J, with 10 bases between. The CDR3 covers 15 residues. CDR1 SGHDN and CDR2 FVKESK come from the germline V gene. The CDR3 nucleotides are TGTGCCAGCAGCCAAGCCGACAGGTTCAATCAGCCCCAGCATTTT. Translation gives CASSQADRFNQPQHF. The variable domain in full, with the rest retrieved from reference TRBV14 and TRBJ1-5, is EAGVTQFPSHSVIEKGQTVTLRCDPISGHDNLYWYRRVMGKEIKFLLHFVKESKQDESGMPNNRFLAERTGGTYSTLKVQPAELEDSGVYFCASSQADRFNQPQHFGDGTRLSIL.

This sequence joins TRBV5-1 and TRBJ2-7; the match to TRBD2 covers 9 bases. The CDR3 runs 14 residues. V was clipped by 4 bases and J by 3 bases; unmatched bases: 5. Per germline, CDR1 SGHRS and CDR2 YFSETQ. The CDR3 bases are TGCGCCAGCAGCCCTAAAGCGGGGGGCTACGAGCAGTACTTC. Its translation is CASSPKAGGYEQYF.

This clone turned up a few times. This sequence joins TRBV14 and TRBJ2-7; a possible D gene is TRBD1 (5 bases). Germline V CDR1 and CDR2: SGHDN, FVKESK. The V end lost 4 bases, the J end lost 3 bases, and 13 bases lay between the germline ends. The CDR3 extends over 14 amino acids. The CDR3 is CASSPLGQIYEQYF. The DNA of the CDR3 is TGTGCCAGCAGCCCCCTGGGGCAAATCTACGAGCAGTACTTC.

This clone has a handful of counts. This sequence joins TRBV18 and TRBJ1-5; 9 bases agree with TRBD1. The junction had 8 bases not matched to a gene; V was cut back by 3 bases and J by 5 bases. Germline V CDR1 and CDR2: KGHSH, LQKENI. The CDR3 runs 16 residues. CDR3 coding DNA: TGTGCCAGCTCACCGAGTGGGACAGGGTTAGATCAGCCCCAGCATTTT. Amino acid sequence: CASSPSGTGLDQPQHF.

This clone was counted only a few times. The chain combines TRBV20-1 with TRBJ1-1; 8 positions agree with TRBD1. CDR1 and CDR2 (germline): DFQATT, SNEGSKA (reference sequence). Trimming removed 5 bases from V and 6 bases from J; junction bases left unmatched: 2. The CDR3 has 11 residues. The CDR3 DNA follows: TGCAGTGCTGCCAGGGGGCCTGAAGCTTTCTTT. Protein sequence: CSAARGPEAFF.

This chain joins TRBV6-5 and TRBJ1-1; 7 bases match TRBD1. V was clipped by 6 bases and J by 11 bases; unmatched bases: 15. The CDR3 length is 14 residues. CDR1 and CDR2 (germline): MNHEY, SVGAGI. The CDR3 DNA is TGTGCCAGCAGCCAAGACAGGGTGGCTAGTAAGGCTTTCTTT. Translating gives CASSQDRVASKAFF.

V usage is TRBV6-1 and J usage is TRBJ1-5, with a possible D match to TRBD1 (5 bases). The CDR3 has 14 residues. Trimming removed 4 bases at V and 6 bases at J, with 13 bases between. The V gene's germline CDR1 is MNHNS and CDR2 SASEGT. CDR3 in amino acids: CASSAAGQGQPQHF. CDR3 DNA: TGTGCCAGCAGTGCCGCAGGGCAGGGTCAGCCCCAGCATTTT.

This sequence joins TRBV2 and TRBJ1-3; 12 bases match TRBD1. This CDR3 region has 16 residues. Germline V gene sequence: CDR1 SNHLY, CDR2 FYNNEI. V gave up 6 bases and J gave up 8 bases; unmatched junction bases: 11. The CDR3 here is CASRGQGAKLRDTIYF. For the CDR3, the DNA is TGTGCCAGCAGGGGACAGGGGGCAAAATTAAGAGACACCATATATTTT.

The CDR3 DNA follows: TGCAGCGCCAGGGTTTCCAATCAGCCCCAGCATTTT. Translated, it gives CSARVSNQPQHF. The chain couples TRBV29-1 to TRBJ1-5; possible D gene TRBD1, 5 bases. V lost 7 bases and J lost 3, with 10 bases in between. Germline CDR1 reads SQVTM; CDR2 reads ANQGSEA. The CDR3 length is 12 residues.

The J gene is TRBJ2-7, the V gene TRBV12-5, with D possibly being TRBD1 (6 bases). The germline V gene has CDR1 LGHNT and CDR2 FRNRAP. Trimming took 5 bases from V and 12 from J, leaving 14 bases between them. The CDR3 contains 11 residues. CDR3 sequence: CASGGQTPSYF. The CDR3 nucleotides are TGTGCTAGTGGTGGACAGACTCCCTCGTACTTC.

The V gene is TRBV9, the J gene TRBJ2-2; 8 bases match TRBD1. V shed 0 bases, J shed 4 bases, and the junction held 5 bases outside the gene matches. Germline CDR1 SGDLS, CDR2 YYNGEE. This CDR3 region has 16 residues. The CDR3 spells CASSVDAGGFTGELFF. CDR3 DNA sequence: TGTGCCAGCAGCGTAGATGCAGGGGGCTTCACCGGGGAGCTGTTTTTT.

This chain uses TRBV7-8 with TRBJ2-5, with D maybe TRBD2 (5 bases). V lost 1 base, J lost 6 bases, and 12 bases lay in between. The CDR3 totals 14 residues. Germline V gene sequence: CDR1 SGHVS, CDR2 FQNEAQ. The CDR3 DNA is TGTGCCAGCAGCTTAGAGGACCCCGGGAAGACCCAGTACTTC. It codes for CASSLEDPGKTQYF.

The V call is TRBV5-1, the J call TRBJ2-1; 9 nucleotides align to TRBD1. This CDR3 comprises 16 residues. CDR1 and CDR2 (germline): SGHRS, YFSETQ. Losses at the gene ends were 0 bases for V and 8 bases for J; bases not matched to a gene: 9. Here the CDR3 reads CASSLEGQGGSYEQFF. The CDR3 bases are TGCGCCAGCAGCTTGGAGGGACAGGGAGGATCATATGAGCAGTTCTTC.

Only a few counts were recorded for this clone. V usage is TRBV10-3 and J usage is TRBJ2-7; 8 positions match TRBD1. Unmatched junction bases numbered 8, after V lost 4 bases and J lost 0 bases. Germline CDR1 ENHRY, CDR2 SYGVKD. The CDR3 consists of 16 residues. The CDR3 coding sequence is TGTGCCATCAGTGCTAATTCAGGGGGCCTCTCCTACGAGCAGTACTTC. This encodes CAISANSGGLSYEQYF.

The V and J genes are TRBV27 and TRBJ1-4; D is uncertain. The CDR3 is 16 residues long. Germline loops: CDR1 MNHEY, CDR2 SMNVEV (reference sequence). V lost 2 bases to trimming and J lost 0 bases, with 10 bases between them. The CDR3 region has the DNA TGTGCCAGCAGTTTAAACTCTCGGGCAACTAATGAAAAACTGTTTTTT. Translation: CASSLNSRATNEKLFF.

This clone has a handful of counts. This chain connects TRBV6-5 to TRBJ2-1, with D possibly TRBD1 on 5 matching bases. Germline V gene sequence: CDR1 MNHEY, CDR2 SVGAGI. Deletions cut 3 bases from V and 3 bases from J, with 6 bases between. The CDR3 is 13 residues long. CDR3 residues: CASSYRGYNEQFF. CDR3 bases: TGTGCCAGCAGTTATAGGGGCTACAATGAGCAGTTCTTC.

This clone has just a few counts. V gene TRBV5-1 combines with J gene TRBJ1-1; 8 bases agree with TRBD1. Losses at the gene ends were 3 bases for V and 6 bases for J; bases not matched to a gene: 7. From germline, CDR1 is SGHRS and CDR2 YFSETQ. This CDR3 region has 14 residues. The CDR3 coding sequence is TGCGCCAGCAGCTCCTACCAGGGGGCTGCTGAAGCTTTCTTT. This codes for CASSSYQGAAEAFF. The entire variable domain, with the rest obtained from reference TRBV5-1 and TRBJ1-1, is as follows: KAGVTQTPRYLIKTRGQQVTLSCSPISGHRSVSWYQQTPGQGLQFLFEYFSETQRNKGNFPGRFSGRQFSNSRSEMNVSTLELGDSALYLCASSSYQGAAEAFFGQGTRLTVV.

The chain has TRBV6-1 and TRBJ2-2; 9 bases are shared with TRBD1. Germline CDR1 MNHNS, CDR2 SASEGT. The junction had 6 bases not matched to a gene; V was cut back by 2 bases and J by 5 bases. This CDR3 is built from 16 residues. The CDR3 is CASSEIGTGRTGELFF. For the CDR3, the DNA is TGTGCCAGCAGTGAAATCGGGACAGGGAGGACCGGGGAGCTGTTTTTT.

This clone was observed a few times. One junction end does not reproduce the germline sequence, and a read error may be involved. The chain carries TRBV7-8 and TRBJ1-3; 7 bases are shared with TRBD1. This CDR3 is built from 15 residues. Germline values: CDR1 SGHVS, CDR2 FQNEAQ. The CDR3 DNA sequence: TGTGCCAGCAGCTCACGGACAGGATCGAGAAACGCCATATATTTT. Translation: CASSSRTGSRNAIYF.

The rearrangement joins TRBV5-1 to TRBJ2-7, with D uncertain. V lost 0 bases to trimming and J lost 2 bases, with 9 bases between them. Germline V gene data show CDR1 as SGHRS and CDR2 as YFSETQ. The CDR3 runs 14 residues. The CDR3 DNA is TGCGCCAGCAGCTTGGACGGCGGAACCTACGAGCAGTACTTC. Amino acids: CASSLDGGTYEQYF.

V usage is TRBV5-6 and J usage is TRBJ1-1; D gene uncertain. CDR3 size: 14 residues. V dropped 3 bases and J dropped 1 base, with 10 bases sitting between them. Per germline, CDR1 SGHDT and CDR2 YYEEEE. The CDR3 sequence is CASSSGEPNTEAFF. The CDR3 nucleotides read TGTGCCAGCAGCTCCGGGGAGCCGAACACTGAAGCTTTCTTT.

J is TRBJ1-1 and V is TRBV5-1; 7 bases match TRBD1. With V trimmed by 3 bases and J by 4 bases, 6 bases remained unmatched. The germline V gene has CDR1 SGHRS and CDR2 YFSETQ. The CDR3 spans 14 residues. CDR3 residues: CASSSFDRATEAFF. The DNA for the CDR3 is TGCGCCAGCAGCTCATTTGACAGGGCCACTGAAGCTTTCTTT.

This clone was detected only a few times. The chain carries TRBV5-6 and TRBJ1-2; D is unclear. Germline V gives CDR1 SGHDT, CDR2 YYEEEE. The V end lost 3 bases, the J end lost 5 bases, and 8 bases lay between the germline ends. The CDR3 is 12 residues long. CDR3 in amino acids: CASSYGGYGYTF. Here the CDR3 DNA reads TGTGCCAGCAGCTATGGAGGGTATGGCTACACCTTC.

J is TRBJ2-3 and V is TRBV9; 10 bases agree with TRBD1. This CDR3 is built from 14 residues. Losses at the gene ends were 0 bases for V and 9 bases for J; bases not matched to a gene: 4. Germline V gives CDR1 SGDLS, CDR2 YYNGEE. Here the CDR3 DNA reads TGTGCCAGCAGCGTAGGAGGGGACAGGGGAACGCAGTATTTT. Its translation: CASSVGGDRGTQYF.

There are a few counts of this clone. The genes are TRBV7-2 and TRBJ1-2; D possibly corresponds to TRBD1 (5 bases). The CDR3 has 14 residues. Germline CDR1 is SGHTA and CDR2 is FQGNSA. With 4 bases removed from V and 8 bases from J, the gap between germline ends came to 17 bases. The CDR3 bases are TGTGCCAGCAGCTCCAACCGGGACTCAAGAGGCTACACCTTC. Its translation is CASSSNRDSRGYTF.

The gene calls are TRBV10-1 and TRBJ1-2; D call uncertain. The CDR3 spans 14 residues. V was cut by 3 bases and J by 5 bases, with 13 bases left in between. Per the germline V gene, CDR1 is WNHNN and CDR2 is SYGVQD (reference sequence). The chain's CDR3 is CASSEDTDRYGYTF. Written as DNA, the CDR3 is TGCGCCAGCAGTGAAGACACCGATCGTTATGGCTACACCTTC.

This clone turned up a few times. The chain uses TRBV23-1 and TRBJ2-1; 7 bases map to TRBD1. TRBV23-1 is an ORF, with its function uncertain. The CDR3 extends over 14 amino acids. With 5 bases clipped from V and 0 bases from J, the junction kept 1 base outside the gene matches. The CDR3 region is CASSRQGSYNEQFF. The CDR3 DNA follows: TGCGCCAGCAGTAGACAGGGCTCCTACAATGAGCAGTTCTTC.

The chain recombines TRBV9 with TRBJ2-7, with 9 nucleotides matching TRBD2. J lost 0 bases, V lost 3 bases, and 4 bases had no gene match. The germline gives CDR1 SGDLS, CDR2 YYNGEE. The CDR3 consists of 15 residues. CDR3 residues: CASSARGGSSYEQYF. Written as DNA, the CDR3 is TGTGCCAGCAGCGCGCGGGGGGGAAGCTCCTACGAGCAGTACTTC.

This clone was picked up a small number of times. V gene TRBV5-1 combines with J gene TRBJ2-7; TRBD1 agrees at 8 bases. There are 14 residues in the CDR3. Losses at the gene ends were 4 bases for V and 6 bases for J; bases not matched to a gene: 9. CDR1 is SGHRS, CDR2 YFSETQ, per germline. This CDR3 is CASSTRTGPGEQYF. The CDR3 DNA sequence: TGCGCCAGCAGCACCCGGACAGGGCCCGGCGAGCAGTACTTC.

V gene TRBV2 combines with J gene TRBJ1-3; D ambiguous. Trimming left V 6 bases short and J 1 base short, with 19 bases between. The CDR3 is made up of 17 amino acids. The germline V gene encodes CDR1 SNHLY and CDR2 FYNNEI. CDR3 residues: CASRTWLGLTSGNTIYF. The CDR3 DNA reads as TGTGCCAGCAGGACCTGGCTAGGACTCACGTCTGGAAACACCATATATTTT.